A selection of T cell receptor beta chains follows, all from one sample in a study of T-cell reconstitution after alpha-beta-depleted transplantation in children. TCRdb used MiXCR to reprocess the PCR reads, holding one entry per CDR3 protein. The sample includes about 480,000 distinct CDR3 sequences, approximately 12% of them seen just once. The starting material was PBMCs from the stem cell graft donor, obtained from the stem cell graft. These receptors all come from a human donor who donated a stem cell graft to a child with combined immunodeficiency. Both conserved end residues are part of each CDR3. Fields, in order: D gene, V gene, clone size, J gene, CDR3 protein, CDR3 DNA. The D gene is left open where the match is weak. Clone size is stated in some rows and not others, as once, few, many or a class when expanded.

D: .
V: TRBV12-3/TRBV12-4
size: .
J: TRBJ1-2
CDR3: CASSPSWPGYTF
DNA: TGTGCCAGCAGTCCGAGTTGGCCTGGCTACACCTTC

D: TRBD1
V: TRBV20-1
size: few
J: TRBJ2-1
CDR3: CSARRTGGNEQFF
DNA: TGCAGTGCGCGCCGTACAGGGGGGAATGAGCAGTTCTTC

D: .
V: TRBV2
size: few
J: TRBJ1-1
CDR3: CASSDRRGGTEAFF
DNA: TGTGCCAGCAGTGATCGCAGGGGAGGGACTGAAGCTTTCTTT

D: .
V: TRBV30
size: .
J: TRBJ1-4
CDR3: CAWSNLGITNEKLFF
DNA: TGTGCCTGGAGTAACCTTGGAATAACTAATGAAAAACTGTTTTTT

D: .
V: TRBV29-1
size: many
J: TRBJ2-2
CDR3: CSVVWGATTGELFF
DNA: TGCAGCGTTGTATGGGGCGCTACCACCGGGGAGCTGTTTTTT

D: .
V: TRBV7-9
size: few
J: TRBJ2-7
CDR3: CASSSPGTLWQYF
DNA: TGTGCCAGCAGCTCTCCCGGGACATTATGGCAGTACTTC

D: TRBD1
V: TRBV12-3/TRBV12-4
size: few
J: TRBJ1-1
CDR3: CASRRQGRRAFF
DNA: TGTGCCAGCAGACGACAGGGAAGGAGAGCTTTCTTT

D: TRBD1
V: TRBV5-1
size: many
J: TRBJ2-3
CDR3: CASSLGQGEADTQYF
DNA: TGCGCCAGCAGCTTAGGACAGGGGGAGGCAGATACGCAGTATTTT

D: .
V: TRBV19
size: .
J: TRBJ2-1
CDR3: CASSPEGGDDYNEQFF
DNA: TGTGCCAGTAGTCCGGAGGGCGGGGATGATTACAATGAGCAGTTCTTC

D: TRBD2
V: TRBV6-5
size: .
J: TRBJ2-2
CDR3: CASSYSASGSGELFF
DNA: TGTGCCAGCAGTTACTCGGCTAGCGGGAGCGGGGAGCTGTTTTTT

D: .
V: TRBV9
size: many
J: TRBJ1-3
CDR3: CASSERTYSGNTIYF
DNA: TGTGCCAGCAGCGAACGGACATACTCTGGAAACACCATATATTTT

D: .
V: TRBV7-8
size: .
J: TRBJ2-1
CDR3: CASSLDEDVNEQFF
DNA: TGTGCCAGCAGCTTAGACGAGGACGTGAATGAGCAGTTCTTC

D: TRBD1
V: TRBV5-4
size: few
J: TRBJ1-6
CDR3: CASSLAGTGDHSPLHF
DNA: TGTGCCAGCAGCTTGGCCGGGACAGGGGATCACTCACCCCTCCACTTT

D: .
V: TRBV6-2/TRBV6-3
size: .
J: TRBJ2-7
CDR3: CASSSRPGSYEQYF
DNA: TGTGCCAGCAGTTCCCGACCCGGTTCTTACGAGCAGTACTTC

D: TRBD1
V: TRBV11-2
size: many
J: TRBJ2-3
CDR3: CASSPEGTGGRNTQYF
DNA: TGTGCCAGCAGCCCAGAGGGGACAGGGGGCAGGAATACGCAGTATTTT

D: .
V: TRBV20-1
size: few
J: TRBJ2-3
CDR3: CSARDPDTDTQYF
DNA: TGCAGTGCTAGAGATCCCGACACAGATACGCAGTATTTT

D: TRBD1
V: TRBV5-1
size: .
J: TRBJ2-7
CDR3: CASSVLSGQAPYEQYF
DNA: TGCGCCAGCAGCGTCCTTTCTGGACAGGCTCCGTACGAGCAGTACTTC

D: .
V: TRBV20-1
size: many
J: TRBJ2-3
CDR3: CSARARFTDTQYF
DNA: TGCAGTGCTAGAGCCCGGTTCACAGATACGCAGTATTTT

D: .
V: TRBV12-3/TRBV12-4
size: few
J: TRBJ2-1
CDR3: CASRTTDRSNYNEQFF
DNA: TGTGCCAGCAGGACTACCGACAGGAGTAATTACAATGAGCAGTTCTTC

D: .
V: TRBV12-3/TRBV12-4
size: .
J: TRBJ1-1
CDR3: CASRMDTYTGAFF
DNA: TGTGCCAGTAGGATGGACACCTACACTGGAGCTTTCTTT